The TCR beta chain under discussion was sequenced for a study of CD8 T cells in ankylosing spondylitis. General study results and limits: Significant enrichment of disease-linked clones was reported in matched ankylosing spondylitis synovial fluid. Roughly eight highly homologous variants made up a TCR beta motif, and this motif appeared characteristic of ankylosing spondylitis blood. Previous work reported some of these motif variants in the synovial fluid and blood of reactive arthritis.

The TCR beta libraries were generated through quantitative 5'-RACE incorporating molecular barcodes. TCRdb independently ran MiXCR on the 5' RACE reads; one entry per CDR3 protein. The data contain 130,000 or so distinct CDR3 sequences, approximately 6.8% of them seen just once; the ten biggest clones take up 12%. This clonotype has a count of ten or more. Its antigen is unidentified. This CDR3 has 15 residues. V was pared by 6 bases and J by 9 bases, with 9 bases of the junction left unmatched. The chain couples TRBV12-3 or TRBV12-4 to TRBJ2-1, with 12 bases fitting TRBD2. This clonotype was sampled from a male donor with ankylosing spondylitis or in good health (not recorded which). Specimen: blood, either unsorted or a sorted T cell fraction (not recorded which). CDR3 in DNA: TGTGCCAGCAGCAATGGACTAGCGGGGTACGGTGAGCAGTTCTTC. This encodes CASSNGLAGYGEQFF.